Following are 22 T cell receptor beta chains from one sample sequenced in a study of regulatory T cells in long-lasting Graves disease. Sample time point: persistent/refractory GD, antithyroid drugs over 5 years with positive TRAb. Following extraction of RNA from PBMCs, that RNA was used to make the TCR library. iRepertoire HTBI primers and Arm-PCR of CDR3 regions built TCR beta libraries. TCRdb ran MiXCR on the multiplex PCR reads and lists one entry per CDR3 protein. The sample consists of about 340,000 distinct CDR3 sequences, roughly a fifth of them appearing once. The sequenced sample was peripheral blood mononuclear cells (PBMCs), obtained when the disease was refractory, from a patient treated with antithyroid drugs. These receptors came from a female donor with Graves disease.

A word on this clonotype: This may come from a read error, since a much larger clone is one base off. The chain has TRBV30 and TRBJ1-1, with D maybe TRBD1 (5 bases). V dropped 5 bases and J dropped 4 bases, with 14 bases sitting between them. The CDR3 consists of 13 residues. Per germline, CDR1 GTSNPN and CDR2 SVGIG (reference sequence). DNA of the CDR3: TGTGCCTGGGGGGAGGGGCTGGGCACTGAAGCTTTCTTT. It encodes CAWGEGLGTEAFF.

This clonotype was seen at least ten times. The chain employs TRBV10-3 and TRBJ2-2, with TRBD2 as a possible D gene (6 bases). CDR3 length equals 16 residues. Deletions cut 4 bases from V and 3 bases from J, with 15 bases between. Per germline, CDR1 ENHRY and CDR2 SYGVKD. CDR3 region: CAISGKLARDTGELFF. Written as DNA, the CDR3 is TGTGCCATCAGTGGGAAACTAGCCAGGGACACCGGGGAGCTGTTTTTT.

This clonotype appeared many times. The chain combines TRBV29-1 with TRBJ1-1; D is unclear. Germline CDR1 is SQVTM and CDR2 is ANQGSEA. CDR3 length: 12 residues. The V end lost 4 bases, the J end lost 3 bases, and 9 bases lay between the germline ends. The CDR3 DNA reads TGCAGCGTTGCAGAACCACACACTGAAGCTTTCTTT. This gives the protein CSVAEPHTEAFF.

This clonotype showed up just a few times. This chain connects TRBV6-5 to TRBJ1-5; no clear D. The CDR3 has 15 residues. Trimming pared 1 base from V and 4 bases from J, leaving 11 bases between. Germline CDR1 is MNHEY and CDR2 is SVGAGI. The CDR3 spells CASSYYRASNQPQHF. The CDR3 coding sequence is TGTGCCAGCAGTTACTACCGTGCATCAAATCAGCCCCAGCATTTT.

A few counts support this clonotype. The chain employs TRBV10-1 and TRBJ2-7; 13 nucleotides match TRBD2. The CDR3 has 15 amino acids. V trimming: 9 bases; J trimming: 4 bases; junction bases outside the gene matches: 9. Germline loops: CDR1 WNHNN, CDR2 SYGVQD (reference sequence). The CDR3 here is CARGTSGIELYEQYF. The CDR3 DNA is TGCGCCAGGGGGACTAGCGGGATCGAACTTTACGAGCAGTACTTC.

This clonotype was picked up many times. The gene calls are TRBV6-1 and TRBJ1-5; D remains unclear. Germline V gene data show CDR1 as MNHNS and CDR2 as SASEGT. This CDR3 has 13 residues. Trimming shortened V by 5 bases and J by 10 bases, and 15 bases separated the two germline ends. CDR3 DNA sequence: TGTGCCAGCAGTAGGACGGTGGGAGGACCCCAGCATTTT. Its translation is CASSRTVGGPQHF.

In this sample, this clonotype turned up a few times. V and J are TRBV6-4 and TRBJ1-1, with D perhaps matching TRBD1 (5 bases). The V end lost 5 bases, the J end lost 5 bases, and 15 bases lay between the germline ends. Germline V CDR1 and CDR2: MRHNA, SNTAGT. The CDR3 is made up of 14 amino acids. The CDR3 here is CASSPSGGTTEAFF. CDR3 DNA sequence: TGTGCCAGCAGTCCCTCCGGGGGAACGACTGAAGCTTTCTTT.

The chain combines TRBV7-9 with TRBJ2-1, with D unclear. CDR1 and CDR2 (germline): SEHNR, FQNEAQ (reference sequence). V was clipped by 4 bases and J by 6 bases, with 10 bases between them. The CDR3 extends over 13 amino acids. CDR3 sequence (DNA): TGTGCCAGCAGCTCTTGGGTGGGCAATGAGCAGTTCTTC. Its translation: CASSSWVGNEQFF. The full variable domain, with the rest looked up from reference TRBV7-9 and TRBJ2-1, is DTGVSQNPRHKITKRGQNVTFRCDPISEHNRLYWYRQTLGQGPEFLTYFQNEAQLEKSRLLSDRFSAERPKGSFSTLEIQRTEQGDSAMYLCASSSWVGNEQFFGPGTRLTVL.

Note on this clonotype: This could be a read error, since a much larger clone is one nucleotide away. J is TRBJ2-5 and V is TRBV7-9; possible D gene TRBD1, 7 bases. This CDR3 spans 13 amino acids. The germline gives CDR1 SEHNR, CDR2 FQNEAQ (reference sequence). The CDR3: CASGRDSQGTQYF. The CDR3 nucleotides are TGTGCTAGCGGTCGGGACAGCCAAGGGACCCAGTACTTC. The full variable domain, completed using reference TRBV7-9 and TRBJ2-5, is DTGVSQNPRHKITKRGQNVTFRCDPISEHNRLYWYRQTLGQGPEFLTYFQNEAQLEKSRLLSDRFSAERPKGSFSTLEIQRTEQGDSAMYLCASGRDSQGTQYFGPGTRLLVL.

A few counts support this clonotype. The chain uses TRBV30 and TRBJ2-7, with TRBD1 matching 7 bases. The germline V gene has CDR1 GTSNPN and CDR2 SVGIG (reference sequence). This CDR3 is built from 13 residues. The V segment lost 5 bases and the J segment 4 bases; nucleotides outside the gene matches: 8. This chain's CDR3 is CAWSTGVQYEQYF. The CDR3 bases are TGTGCCTGGTCCACAGGGGTACAATACGAGCAGTACTTC.

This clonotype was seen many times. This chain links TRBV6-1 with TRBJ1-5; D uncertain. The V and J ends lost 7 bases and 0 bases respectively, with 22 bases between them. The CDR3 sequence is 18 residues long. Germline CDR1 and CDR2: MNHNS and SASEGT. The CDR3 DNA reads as TGTGCCAGCACCTACGGTCCTGGCGGGATACTTAGCAATCAGCCCCAGCATTTT. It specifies CASTYGPGGILSNQPQHF.

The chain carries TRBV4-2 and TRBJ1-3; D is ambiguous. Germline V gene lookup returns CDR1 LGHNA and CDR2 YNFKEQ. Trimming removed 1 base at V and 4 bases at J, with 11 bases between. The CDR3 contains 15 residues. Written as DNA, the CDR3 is TGTGCCAGCAGCCAAGGCCCTGGGAGAGGAAACACCATATATTTT. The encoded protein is CASSQGPGRGNTIYF.

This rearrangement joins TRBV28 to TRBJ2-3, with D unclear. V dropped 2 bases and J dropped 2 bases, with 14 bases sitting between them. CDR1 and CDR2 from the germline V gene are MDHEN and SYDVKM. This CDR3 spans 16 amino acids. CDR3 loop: CASSLLQITYTDTQYF. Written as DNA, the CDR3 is TGTGCCAGCAGTTTACTCCAGATTACTTACACAGATACGCAGTATTTT.

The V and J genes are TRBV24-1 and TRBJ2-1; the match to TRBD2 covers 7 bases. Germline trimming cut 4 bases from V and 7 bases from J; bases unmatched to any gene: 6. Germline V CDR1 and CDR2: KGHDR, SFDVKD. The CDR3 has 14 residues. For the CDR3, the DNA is TGTGCCACCAGTGAACCCGGGACTATAAATGAGCAGTTCTTC. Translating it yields CATSEPGTINEQFF.

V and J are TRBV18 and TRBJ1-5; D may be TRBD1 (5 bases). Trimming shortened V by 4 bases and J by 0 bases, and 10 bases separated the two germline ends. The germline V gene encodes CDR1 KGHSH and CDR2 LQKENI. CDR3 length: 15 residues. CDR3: CASSRDGNSNQPQHF. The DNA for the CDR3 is TGTGCCAGCTCACGGGACGGAAATAGCAATCAGCCCCAGCATTTT.

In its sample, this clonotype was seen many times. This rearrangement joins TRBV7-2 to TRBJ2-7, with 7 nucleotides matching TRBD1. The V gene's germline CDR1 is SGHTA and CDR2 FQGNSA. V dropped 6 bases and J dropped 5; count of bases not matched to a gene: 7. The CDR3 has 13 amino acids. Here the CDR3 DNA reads TGTGCCAGCAGAAACGAGGGGGCCCACGAGCAGTACTTC. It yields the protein CASRNEGAHEQYF.

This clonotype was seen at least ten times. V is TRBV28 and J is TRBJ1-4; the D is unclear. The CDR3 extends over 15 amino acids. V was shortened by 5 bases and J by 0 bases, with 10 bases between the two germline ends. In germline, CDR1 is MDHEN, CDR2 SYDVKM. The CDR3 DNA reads TGTGCCAGCAGTCGCCTGCTAACAACTAATGAAAAACTGTTTTTT. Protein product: CASSRLLTTNEKLFF.

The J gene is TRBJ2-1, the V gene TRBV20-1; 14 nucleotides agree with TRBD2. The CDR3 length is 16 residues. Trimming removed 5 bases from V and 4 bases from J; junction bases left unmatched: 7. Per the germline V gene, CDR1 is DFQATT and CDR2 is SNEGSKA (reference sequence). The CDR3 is CSAPPGTSGGYNEQFF. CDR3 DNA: TGCAGTGCTCCTCCCGGGACTAGCGGGGGATACAATGAGCAGTTCTTC.

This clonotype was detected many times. Written as DNA, the CDR3 is TGTGCCAGCAGTCCGACAGGGGCGGGAGAGACCCAGTACTTC. This translates into CASSPTGAGETQYF. This chain uses TRBV12-3 or TRBV12-4 with TRBJ2-5; TRBD1 aligns across 8 bases. V lost 5 bases, J lost 4 bases, and 6 bases stayed unmatched. The CDR3 extends over 14 amino acids.

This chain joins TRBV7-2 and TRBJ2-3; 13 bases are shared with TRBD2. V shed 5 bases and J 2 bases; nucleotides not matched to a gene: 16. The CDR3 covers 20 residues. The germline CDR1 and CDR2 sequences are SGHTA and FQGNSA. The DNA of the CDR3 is TGTGCCAGCAGCCCGCGGACTAGCGGGGGCGGACGGTGGAACACAGATACGCAGTATTTT. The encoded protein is CASSPRTSGGGRWNTDTQYF.

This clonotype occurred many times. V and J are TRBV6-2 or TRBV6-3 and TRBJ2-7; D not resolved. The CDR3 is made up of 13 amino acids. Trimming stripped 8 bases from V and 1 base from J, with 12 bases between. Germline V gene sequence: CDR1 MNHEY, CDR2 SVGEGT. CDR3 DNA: TGTGCCAGCGGGTTCTTGAATTCCTACGAGCAGTACTTC. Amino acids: CASGFLNSYEQYF.

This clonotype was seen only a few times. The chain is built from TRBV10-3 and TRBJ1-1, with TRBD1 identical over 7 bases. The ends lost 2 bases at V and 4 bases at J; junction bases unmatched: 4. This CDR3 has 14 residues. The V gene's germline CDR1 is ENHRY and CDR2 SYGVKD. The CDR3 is CAISETTGITEAFF. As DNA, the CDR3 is TGTGCCATCAGTGAGACGACAGGGATCACTGAAGCTTTCTTT.